This T cell receptor beta chain was documented in a study of blood T cell repertoires in COVID-19. Study-level information: The origin of the acute and convalescent COVID-19 samples was the United States, Italy and Spain. From T cells, B-cell-depleted T cells, or PBMCs came the material, which was cDNA or gDNA.

Authors' methods: Amplification from reference gene primers served as the basis for estimated nucleated cell counts. Here immunoSEQ multiplex PCR was the method, and the copy in TCRdb shows in-frame clones only, minus some. The DNA gave D and trimming, while V, J and clone size come from that table. Of 130,000 to 150,000 clones listed, about 79% are singletons. This clone was seen just once. V lost 3 bases, J lost 6 bases, and 5 bases stayed unmatched. This CDR3 comprises 16 residues. Germline V gene lookup returns CDR1 LGHDT and CDR2 YNNKEL (reference sequence). The specimen sequenced was peripheral blood. The sequence came from a woman between 50 and 59 years old in a cohort sampled during active or convalescent COVID-19. The chain recombines TRBV3-1 (or the pseudogene TRBV3-2) with TRBJ2-1; 13 nucleotides agree with TRBD2. The CDR3 protein is CASSHDRTSGGNEQFF. Here the CDR3 DNA reads TGTGCCAGCAGCCATGACCGGACTAGCGGGGGCAATGAGCAGTTCTTC.